This T cell receptor (beta chain) originates from a study of Graves' ophthalmopathy and Graves' hyperthyroidism. Disease in donors with ophthalmopathy had moderate-to-severe activity, CAS ≥3, NOSPECS ≥4 and under 3 months' duration. TCR beta CDR3 regions were amplified from RNA transcripts. In the first round, RT-PCR was carried out with HTBI primers, and a multiplex PCR formed the second round. TCRdb re-derived calls from the multiplex PCR reads in MiXCR, one entry per CDR3 protein. The data show 300,000 to 400,000 distinct CDR3 sequences, 17% seen once. V lost 6 bases and J 2 bases, leaving 8 bases between the germline ends. The CDR3 is 12 amino acids. The V gene's germline CDR1 is MNHEY and CDR2 SVGEGT.

This sequence was found in an adult man with Graves' ophthalmopathy. The sample comprised peripheral blood. The chain joins TRBV6-2 or TRBV6-3 to TRBJ2-7; no firm D call. The CDR3 DNA reads as TGTGCCAGCAGCCGGCTTCCCTACGAGCAGTACTTC. As protein: CASSRLPYEQYF.